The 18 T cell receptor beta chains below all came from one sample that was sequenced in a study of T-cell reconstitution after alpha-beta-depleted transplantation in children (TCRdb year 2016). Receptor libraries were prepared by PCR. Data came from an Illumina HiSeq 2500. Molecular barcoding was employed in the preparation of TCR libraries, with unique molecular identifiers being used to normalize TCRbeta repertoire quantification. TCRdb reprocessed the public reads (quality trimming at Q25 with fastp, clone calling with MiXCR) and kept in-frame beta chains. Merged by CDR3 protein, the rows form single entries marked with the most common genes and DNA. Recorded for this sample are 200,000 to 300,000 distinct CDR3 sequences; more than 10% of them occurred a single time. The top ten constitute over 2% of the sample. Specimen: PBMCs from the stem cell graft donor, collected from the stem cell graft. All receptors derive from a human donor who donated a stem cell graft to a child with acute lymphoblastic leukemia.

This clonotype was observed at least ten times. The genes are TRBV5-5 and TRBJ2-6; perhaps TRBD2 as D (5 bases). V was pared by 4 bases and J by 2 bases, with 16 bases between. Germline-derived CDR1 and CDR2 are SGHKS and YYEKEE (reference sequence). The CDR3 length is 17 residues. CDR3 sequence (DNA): TGTGCCAGCAGCACCCGAACTACTAGTGCTGGGGCCAACGTCCTGACTTTC. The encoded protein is CASSTRTTSAGANVLTF.

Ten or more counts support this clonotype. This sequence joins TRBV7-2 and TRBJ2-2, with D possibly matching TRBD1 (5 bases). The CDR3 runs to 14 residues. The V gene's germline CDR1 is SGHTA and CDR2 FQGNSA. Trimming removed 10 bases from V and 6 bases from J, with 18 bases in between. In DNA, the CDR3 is TGTGCCATCCCAGGGTCGCGGTACGCCGGGGAGCTGTTTTTT. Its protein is CAIPGSRYAGELFF.

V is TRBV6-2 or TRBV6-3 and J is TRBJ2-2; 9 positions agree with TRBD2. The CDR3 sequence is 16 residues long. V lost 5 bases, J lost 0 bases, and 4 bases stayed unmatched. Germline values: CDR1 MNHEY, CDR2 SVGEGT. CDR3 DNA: TGTGCCAGCAGTCAGACTAGCGGTGCGAACACCGGGGAGCTGTTTTTT. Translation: CASSQTSGANTGELFF.

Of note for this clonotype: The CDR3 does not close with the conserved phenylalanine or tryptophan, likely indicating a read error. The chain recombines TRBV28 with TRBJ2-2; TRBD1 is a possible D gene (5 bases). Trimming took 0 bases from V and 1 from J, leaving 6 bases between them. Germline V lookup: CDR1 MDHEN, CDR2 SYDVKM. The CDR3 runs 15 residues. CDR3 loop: CASSLWQGNTGELFL. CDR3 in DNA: TGTGCCAGCAGTTTATGGCAGGGGAACACCGGGGAGCTGTTTTTG.

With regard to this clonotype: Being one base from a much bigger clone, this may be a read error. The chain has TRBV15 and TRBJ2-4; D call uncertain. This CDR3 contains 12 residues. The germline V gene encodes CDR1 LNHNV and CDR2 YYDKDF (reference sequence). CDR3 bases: TGTGCCACCAGGAGTATTAAAAACACTCAGTACTTC. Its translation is CATRSIKNTQYF.

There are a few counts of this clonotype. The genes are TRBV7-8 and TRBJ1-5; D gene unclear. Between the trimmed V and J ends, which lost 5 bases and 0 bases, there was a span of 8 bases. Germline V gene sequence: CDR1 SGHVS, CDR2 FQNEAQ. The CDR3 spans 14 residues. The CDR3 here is CASSQSVSNQPQHF. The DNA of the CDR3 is TGTGCCAGCAGCCAGAGTGTTAGCAATCAGCCCCAGCATTTT.

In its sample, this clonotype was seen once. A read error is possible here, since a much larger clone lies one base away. The CDR3 reads CASSQVGDRAETQYF. In nucleotides, the CDR3 is TGTGCCAGCAGCCAAGTGGGTGATAGGGCAGAGACCCAGTACTTC. This chain connects TRBV3-1 to TRBJ2-5; no clear D. V was shortened by 1 base and J by 4 bases, with 13 bases between the two germline ends. The germline gives CDR1 LGHDT, CDR2 YNNKEL (reference sequence). CDR3 size: 15 residues.

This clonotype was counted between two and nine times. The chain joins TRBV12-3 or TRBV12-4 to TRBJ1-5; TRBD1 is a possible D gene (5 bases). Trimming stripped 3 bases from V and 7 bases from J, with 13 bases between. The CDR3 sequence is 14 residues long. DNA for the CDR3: TGTGCCAGCAGTTTTTTAAGGGACGACCAGCCCCAGCATTTT. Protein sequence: CASSFLRDDQPQHF.

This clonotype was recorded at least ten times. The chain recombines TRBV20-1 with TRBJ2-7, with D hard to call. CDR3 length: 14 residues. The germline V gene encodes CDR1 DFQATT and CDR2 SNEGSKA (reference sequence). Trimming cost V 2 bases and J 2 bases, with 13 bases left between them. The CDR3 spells CSARQADLTYEQYF. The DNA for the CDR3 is TGCAGTGCTAGACAGGCCGACCTGACCTACGAGCAGTACTTC.

In DNA form, the CDR3 reads TGTGCCAGCAGTTCCTCTAGTTATGAGCAGTTCTTC. Translating it yields CASSSSSYEQFF. The chain joins TRBV27 to TRBJ2-1; no definite D call. The germline V gene has CDR1 MNHEY and CDR2 SMNVEV (reference sequence). The CDR3 contains 12 residues. V gave up 4 bases and J gave up 8 bases, with 9 bases separating them.

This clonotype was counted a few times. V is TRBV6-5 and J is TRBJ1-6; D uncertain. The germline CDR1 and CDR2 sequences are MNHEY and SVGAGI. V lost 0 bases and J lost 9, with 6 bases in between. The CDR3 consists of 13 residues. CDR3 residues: CASSYSESSPLHF. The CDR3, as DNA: TGTGCCAGCAGTTACTCTGAGAGTTCACCCCTCCACTTT.

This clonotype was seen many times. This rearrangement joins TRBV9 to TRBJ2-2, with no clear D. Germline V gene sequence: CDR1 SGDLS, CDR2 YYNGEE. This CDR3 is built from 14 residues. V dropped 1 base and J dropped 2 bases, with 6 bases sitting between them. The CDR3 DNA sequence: TGTGCCAGCAGCGTATCCTCCAACACCGGGGAGCTGTTTTTT. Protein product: CASSVSSNTGELFF.

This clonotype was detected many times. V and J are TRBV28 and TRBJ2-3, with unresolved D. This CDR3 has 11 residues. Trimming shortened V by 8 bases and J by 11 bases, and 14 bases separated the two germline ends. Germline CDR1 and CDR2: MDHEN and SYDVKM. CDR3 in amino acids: CASELGGKQYF. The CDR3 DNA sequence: TGTGCCAGCGAGTTGGGCGGAAAGCAGTATTTT. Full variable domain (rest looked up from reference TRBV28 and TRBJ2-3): DVKVTQSSRYLVKRTGEKVFLECVQDMDHENMFWYRQDPGLGLRLIYFSYDVKMKEKGDIPEGYSVSREKKERFSLILESASTNQTSMYLCASELGGKQYFGPGTRLTVL.

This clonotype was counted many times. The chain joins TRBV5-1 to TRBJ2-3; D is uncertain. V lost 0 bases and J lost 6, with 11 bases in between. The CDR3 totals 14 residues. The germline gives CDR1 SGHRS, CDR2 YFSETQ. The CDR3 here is CASSLAPSVDTQYF. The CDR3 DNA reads TGCGCCAGCAGCTTGGCCCCAAGTGTGGATACGCAGTATTTT. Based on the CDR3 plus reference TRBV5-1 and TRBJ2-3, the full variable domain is KAGVTQTPRYLIKTRGQQVTLSCSPISGHRSVSWYQQTPGQGLQFLFEYFSETQRNKGNFPGRFSGRQFSNSRSEMNVSTLELGDSALYLCASSLAPSVDTQYFGPGTRLTVL.

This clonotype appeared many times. This chain's CDR3 is CASSRDTTYYNSPLHF. Written as DNA, the CDR3 is TGTGCCAGCAGTCGGGACACCACCTACTATAATTCACCCCTCCACTTT. The V and J genes are TRBV6-1 and TRBJ1-6; D may be TRBD1 (6 bases). The CDR3 has 16 residues. With 5 bases removed from V and 3 bases from J, the gap between germline ends came to 14 bases. Germline V CDR1 and CDR2: MNHNS, SASEGT.

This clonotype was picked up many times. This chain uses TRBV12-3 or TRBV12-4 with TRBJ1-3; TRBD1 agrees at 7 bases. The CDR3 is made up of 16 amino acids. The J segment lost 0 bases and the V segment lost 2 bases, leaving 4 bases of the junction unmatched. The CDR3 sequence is CASSLMDRNSGNTIYF. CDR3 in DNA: TGTGCCAGCAGTTTAATGGACAGGAACTCTGGAAACACCATATATTTT.

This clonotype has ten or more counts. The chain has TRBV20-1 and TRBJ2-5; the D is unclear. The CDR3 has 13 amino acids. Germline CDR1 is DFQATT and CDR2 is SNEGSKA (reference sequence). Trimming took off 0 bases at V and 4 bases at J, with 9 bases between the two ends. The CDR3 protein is CSARDRNRETQYF. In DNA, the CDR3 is TGCAGTGCTAGAGATAGGAACCGAGAGACCCAGTACTTC.

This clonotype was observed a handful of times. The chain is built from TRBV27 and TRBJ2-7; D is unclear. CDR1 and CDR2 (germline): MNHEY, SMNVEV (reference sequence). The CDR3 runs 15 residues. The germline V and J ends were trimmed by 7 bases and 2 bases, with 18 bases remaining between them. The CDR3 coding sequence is TGTGCCAGCACTCTGGGATCGGGTCTCGCCTACGAGCAGTACTTC. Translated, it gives CASTLGSGLAYEQYF.